Presented here are 26 T cell receptor beta chains from one specimen sequenced in a study of blood T cell repertoires in COVID-19 (dated by TCRdb to about 2020). The library relied on the immunoSEQ multiplex PCR assay. TCRdb provides this immuneACCESS table in a form limited to in-frame rearrangements. Some clones are lacking; in checked studies, under half of them reflect an unresolved V gene, and why the rest are absent is not known. The sample has about 42,000 clones on record, roughly 93% of them singletons. Of the sample, approximately 9% is held by the ten largest clones. The sequencing input was peripheral blood. Every receptor here comes from a man over 45 with active COVID-19.

V is TRBV3-1 (or the pseudogene TRBV3-2) and J is TRBJ2-3; D is perhaps TRBD2 (6 bases). CDR3 length equals 14 residues. V gave up 3 bases and J gave up 4 bases, with 11 bases separating them. The germline CDR1 and CDR2 sequences are LGHDT and YNNKEL (reference sequence). The CDR3 nucleotides read TGTGCCAGCAGCCACCGGGAGCGGTCAGATACGCAGTATTTT. Translating gives CASSHRERSDTQYF.

The chain has TRBV18 and TRBJ2-3; 11 bases map to TRBD2. J lost 3 bases, V lost 2 bases, and 1 base had no gene match. CDR3 length equals 15 residues. The germline V gene has CDR1 KGHSH and CDR2 LQKENI. CDR3 sequence (DNA): TGTGCCAGCTCACCAACTAGCGGGAGAACAGATACGCAGTATTTT. The encoded protein is CASSPTSGRTDTQYF.

The chain joins TRBV2 to TRBJ1-2; the match to TRBD1 covers 9 bases. Germline CDR1 reads SNHLY; CDR2 reads FYNNEI. V dropped 5 bases and J dropped 10; count of bases not matched to a gene: 8. This CDR3 has 13 amino acids. The CDR3: CASSIVRQGDYTF. The CDR3 nucleotides are TGTGCCAGCAGTATTGTAAGACAGGGGGACTACACCTTC.

The rearrangement links TRBV5-1 to TRBJ2-1, with 11 bases matching TRBD2. The CDR3 covers 16 residues. With V trimmed by 4 bases and J by 7 bases, 10 bases remained unmatched. The germline V gene has CDR1 SGHRS and CDR2 YFSETQ. The CDR3, as DNA: TGCGCCAGCAGCAGGACCGGGACTAGCGGCGGTAATGAGCAGTTCTTC. It specifies CASSRTGTSGGNEQFF.

The gene calls are TRBV5-1 and TRBJ2-6; D call uncertain. V gave up 2 bases and J gave up 0 bases, with 12 bases separating them. The CDR3 extends over 17 amino acids. Germline CDR1 is SGHRS and CDR2 is YFSETQ. The DNA of the CDR3 is TGCGCCAGCAGCTTCTCAAGGAGCCTCTCTGGGGCCAACGTCCTGACTTTC. This translates into CASSFSRSLSGANVLTF.

This clone showed up just a few times. The chain recombines TRBV27 with TRBJ2-7; 13 nucleotides align to TRBD2. The trim removed 5 bases at V and 2 bases at J, leaving 3 bases unmatched. In germline, CDR1 is MNHEY, CDR2 SMNVEV (reference sequence). CDR3 length: 15 residues. In DNA, the CDR3 is TGTGCCAGCAGTCTACTAGCGGGAGGGACCTACGAGCAGTACTTC. Its protein is CASSLLAGGTYEQYF.

The V and J genes are TRBV13 and TRBJ1-2, with TRBD1 as a possible D gene (6 bases). Germline-derived CDR1 and CDR2 are PRHDT and FYEKMQ (reference sequence). The CDR3 runs 16 residues. Deletions cut 5 bases from V and 0 bases from J, with 16 bases between. CDR3 protein: CASSPLSGQSNYGYTF. The CDR3, as DNA: TGTGCCAGCAGCCCCCTCTCCGGACAGTCTAACTATGGCTACACCTTC.

The gene calls are TRBV18 and TRBJ2-7, with D maybe TRBD1 (5 bases). From germline, CDR1 is KGHSH and CDR2 LQKENI. V lost 3 bases and J lost 2, with 20 bases in between. This CDR3 spans 17 amino acids. The CDR3 loop reads CASSPEDRPVVPYEQYF. The CDR3, as DNA: TGTGCCAGCTCACCCGAAGACAGACCGGTTGTTCCCTACGAGCAGTACTTC.

This chain links TRBV11-2 with TRBJ2-7, with D unresolved. The CDR3 has 14 residues. Trimming took off 2 bases at V and 1 base at J, with 9 bases between the two ends. Germline V lookup: CDR1 SGHAT, CDR2 FQNNGV. For the CDR3, the DNA is TGTGCCAGCAGCTTAAGCCCGGGTTCCTACGAGCAGTACTTC. It yields the protein CASSLSPGSYEQYF. The whole variable domain, remainder taken from reference TRBV11-2 and TRBJ2-7, is EAGVAQSPRYKIIEKRQSVAFWCNPISGHATLYWYQQILGQGPKLLIQFQNNGVVDDSQLPKDRFSAERLKGVDSTLKIQPAKLEDSAVYLCASSLSPGSYEQYFGPGTRLTVT.

This chain joins TRBV28 and TRBJ2-3; D might be TRBD1 (6 bases). Germline CDR1 reads MDHEN; CDR2 reads SYDVKM. V dropped 4 bases and J dropped 3 bases, with 14 bases sitting between them. This CDR3 is 15 amino acids long. DNA for the CDR3: TGTGCCAGCAGTTCACAGGGTAAGGGGACAGATACGCAGTATTTT. It specifies CASSSQGKGTDTQYF.

The chain recombines TRBV7-9 with TRBJ1-1; a weak D match, TRBD1 (6 bases). Germline V gene lookup returns CDR1 SEHNR and CDR2 FQNEAQ (reference sequence). Trimming removed 7 bases at V and 1 base at J, with 25 bases between. This CDR3 is 18 amino acids long. The CDR3 is CASTIDDGRQAPNTEAFF. The DNA for the CDR3 is TGTGCCAGCACCATAGATGATGGGAGACAGGCCCCGAACACTGAAGCTTTCTTT.

The V gene is TRBV3-1 (or the pseudogene TRBV3-2), the J gene TRBJ2-1; TRBD2 matches at 11 bases. After removal of 1 base from V and 6 bases from J, the junction contained 11 bases not matched to a gene. CDR1 and CDR2 from the germline V gene are LGHDT and YNNKEL (reference sequence). The CDR3 runs to 18 residues. The DNA for the CDR3 is TGTGCCAGCAGCCAAGCCGGGACTAGCGGTCGTCTCGCCAATGAGCAGTTCTTC. Its translation: CASSQAGTSGRLANEQFF.

This rearrangement joins TRBV28 to TRBJ1-1; 12 bases match TRBD1. The CDR3 runs 17 residues. The ends lost 2 bases at V and 0 bases at J; junction bases unmatched: 4. Germline lookup yields CDR1 MDHEN and CDR2 SYDVKM. The CDR3 loop reads CASSLRDRGLMNTEAFF. The CDR3 nucleotides read TGTGCCAGCAGTTTAAGGGACAGGGGGCTAATGAACACTGAAGCTTTCTTT.

The genes are TRBV5-1 and TRBJ2-3, with 11 bases fitting TRBD2. The CDR3 covers 17 residues. V gave up 0 bases and J gave up 3 bases; unmatched junction bases: 6. Germline assignment: CDR1 SGHRS and CDR2 YFSETQ. CDR3 residues: CASSLGLAGGGTDTQYF. In nucleotides, the CDR3 is TGCGCCAGCAGCTTGGGCCTAGCGGGAGGAGGTACAGATACGCAGTATTTT.

The chain links TRBV28 to TRBJ1-5; weak D call: TRBD1 (5 bases). CDR1 and CDR2 (germline): MDHEN, SYDVKM. The CDR3 sequence is 15 residues long. Trimming removed 3 bases from V and 2 bases from J, with 11 bases in between. The CDR3 DNA follows: TGTGCCAGCAGTTTTATCAGGGTTGGCAATCAGCCCCAGCATTTT. This gives the protein CASSFIRVGNQPQHF.

The CDR3 nucleotides are TGTGCCAGCAGCCCCCCGGGGGGCACTGAAGCTTTCTTT. It is translated as CASSPPGGTEAFF. The chain couples TRBV5-5 to TRBJ1-1; D perhaps matches TRBD1 (5 bases). The V end was cut by 4 bases, the J end by 4 bases, with 11 bases between. Germline-derived CDR1 and CDR2 are SGHKS and YYEKEE (reference sequence). The CDR3 is 13 amino acids.

This chain links TRBV19 with TRBJ1-3, with 7 bases aligning to TRBD1. This CDR3 is 17 amino acids long. V dropped 3 bases and J dropped 0; count of bases not matched to a gene: 8. Germline V CDR1 and CDR2: LNHDA, SQIVND (reference sequence). The CDR3 bases are TGTGCCAGTAGTATGACTTCGACAGGGCTCTCTGGAAACACCATATATTTT. Translated, it gives CASSMTSTGLSGNTIYF. Together with reference TRBV19 and TRBJ1-3, the CDR3 gives the full variable domain: DGGITQSPKYLFRKEGQNVTLSCEQNLNHDAMYWYRQDPGQGLRLIYYSQIVNDFQKGDIAEGYSVSREKKESFPLTVTSAQKNPTAFYLCASSMTSTGLSGNTIYFGEGSWLTVV.

The V and J genes are TRBV28 and TRBJ2-7; 8 bases map to TRBD1. The CDR3 sequence is 15 residues long. Germline V gene sequence: CDR1 MDHEN, CDR2 SYDVKM. V was clipped by 1 base and J by 3 bases; unmatched bases: 5. The CDR3 is CASSLSGRGLYEQYF. In DNA form, the CDR3 reads TGTGCCAGCAGTTTATCGGGCAGGGGGCTCTACGAGCAGTACTTC. The whole variable domain, remainder taken from reference TRBV28 and TRBJ2-7, is DVKVTQSSRYLVKRTGEKVFLECVQDMDHENMFWYRQDPGLGLRLIYFSYDVKMKEKGDIPEGYSVSREKKERFSLILESASTNQTSMYLCASSLSGRGLYEQYFGPGTRLTVT.

This chain connects TRBV30 to TRBJ2-1; D possibly corresponds to TRBD1 (6 bases). The CDR3 is 16 residues long. Per the germline V gene, CDR1 is GTSNPN and CDR2 is SVGIG (reference sequence). V lost 1 base and J 4 bases, leaving 17 bases between the germline ends. CDR3 DNA: TGTGCCTGGAGTGAGGTAGGACAGACTTTGTACAATGAGCAGTTCTTC. As protein: CAWSEVGQTLYNEQFF.

The chain is built from TRBV6-6 and TRBJ2-5; tentative D call: TRBD2 (7 bases). The V and J ends lost 7 bases and 4 bases respectively, with 16 bases between them. Germline loops: CDR1 MNHNY, CDR2 SVGAGI (reference sequence). The CDR3 contains 14 residues. The CDR3 protein is CASTRGGQVETQYF. CDR3 sequence (DNA): TGTGCCAGCACAAGGGGGGGGCAGGTAGAGACCCAGTACTTC.

The gene calls are TRBV28 and TRBJ2-3, with TRBD2 matching 7 bases. V shed 4 bases, J shed 6 bases, and the junction held 4 bases outside the gene matches. Germline V gene data show CDR1 as MDHEN and CDR2 as SYDVKM. The CDR3 runs 13 residues. CDR3 amino acids: CASSYGRWDTQYF. The CDR3 coding sequence is TGTGCCAGCAGTTACGGGAGGTGGGATACGCAGTATTTT.

V is TRBV6-5 and J is TRBJ1-6; 7 positions match TRBD1. The junction had 9 bases not matched to a gene; V was cut back by 11 bases and J by 5 bases. The CDR3 runs to 14 residues. In germline, CDR1 is MNHEY, CDR2 SVGAGI. This chain's CDR3 is CASRRDRDNSPLHF. CDR3 in DNA: TGTGCCTCAAGACGGGACAGAGATAATTCACCCCTCCACTTT.

This clone was picked up one time. The chain carries TRBV5-1 and TRBJ1-3, with 9 nucleotides matching TRBD1. J lost 0 bases, V lost 0 bases, and 1 base had no gene match. From germline, CDR1 is SGHRS and CDR2 YFSETQ. The CDR3 consists of 16 residues. The CDR3 DNA reads TGCGCCAGCAGCTTGGCGGGACAGGGCTCTGGAAACACCATATATTTT. Encoded protein: CASSLAGQGSGNTIYF.

This chain links TRBV18 with TRBJ2-5; TRBD1 matches at 9 bases. The CDR3 is 17 amino acids. Germline assignment: CDR1 KGHSH and CDR2 LQKENI. Trimming took 1 base from V and 3 from J; bases not matched to a gene: 9. DNA of the CDR3: TGTGCCAGCTCACCACGACAGGCGACAGGGGGTGAAGAGACCCAGTACTTC. The encoded protein is CASSPRQATGGEETQYF.

This rearrangement joins TRBV27 to TRBJ2-7; possibly TRBD2 for D (6 bases). V was cut by 1 base and J by 1 base, with 17 bases left in between. Germline CDR1 and CDR2: MNHEY and SMNVEV (reference sequence). CDR3 length equals 17 residues. CDR3 residues: CASSLFPQAGLSYEQYF. Here the CDR3 DNA reads TGTGCCAGCAGTTTATTTCCTCAAGCGGGCCTTTCCTACGAGCAGTACTTC.

This chain connects TRBV5-5 to TRBJ2-3; 14 nucleotides agree with TRBD2. This CDR3 has 16 residues. Germline CDR1 SGHKS, CDR2 YYEKEE (reference sequence). The V segment lost 0 bases and the J segment 5 bases; nucleotides outside the gene matches: 2. CDR3 in amino acids: CASSLAGTSGRDTQYF. DNA of the CDR3: TGTGCCAGCAGCTTGGCCGGGACTAGCGGGAGAGATACGCAGTATTTT.